The entry that follows covers one T cell receptor (beta chain) sequence. The germline V gene encodes CDR1 SGHRS and CDR2 YFSETQ. This CDR3 region has 16 residues. J gave up 0 bases and V 2 bases, and 4 bases lay outside the gene matches. Original processing notes: The assay estimated nucleated cells by amplifying reference gene primers. Using immunoSEQ multiplex PCR, the repertoire was profiled, and TCRdb retains in-frame clones only, with some absent. That table furnishes V, J and clone size, whereas the DNA furnished D and trimming. The sample yields 36,000 or so clones, about nine tenths seen once. The record originates from a study of blood T cell repertoires in COVID-19. The wider study: Samples representing acute and convalescent COVID-19 were sourced from the United States, Italy and Spain. T cells, B-cell-depleted T cells, or PBMCs provided the cDNA or gDNA that served as material.

V usage is TRBV5-1 and J usage is TRBJ2-1, with TRBD2 identical over 8 bases. Sequenced sample: peripheral blood. The receptor was isolated from a human donor in a cohort sampled during active COVID-19. The CDR3 protein is CASSFPGTSSYNEQFF. CDR3 coding DNA: TGCGCCAGCAGCTTCCCCGGGACTAGCTCCTACAATGAGCAGTTCTTC.